Listed below are T cell receptor beta chains from one sample, sequenced in a study of blood T cell repertoires in COVID-19. Only in-frame clones appear in the TCRdb table, and some are missing; sequencing was by immunoSEQ multiplex PCR. The sample has roughly 300,000 clones, 90% to 95% seen once. The sequenced material came from peripheral blood. The receptors stem from a woman aged 30 to 39 with COVID-19, enrolled during active disease. Each CDR3 is given with its conserved first and last residue. The D gene is left open where the match is weak. Part of the rows lack a size; the others show once, few, many or a class for expanded clones.

D gene: -
clone size: -
V gene: TRBV5-1
J gene: TRBJ1-2
CDR3 protein: CASSFGQLNYGYTF
CDR3 DNA: TGCGCCAGCAGCTTCGGACAGCTGAACTATGGCTACACCTTC

D gene: -
clone size: once
V gene: TRBV6-6
J gene: TRBJ1-1
CDR3 protein: CASSPHNTEAFF
CDR3 DNA: TGTGCCAGCAGTCCACATAACACTGAAGCTTTCTTT

D gene: -
clone size: few
V gene: TRBV4-1
J gene: TRBJ2-7
CDR3 protein: CASSQDLGGDYEQYF
CDR3 DNA: TGCGCCAGCAGCCAAGATTTGGGCGGGGACTACGAGCAGTACTTC

D gene: -
clone size: -
V gene: TRBV7-2
J gene: TRBJ1-2
CDR3 protein: CASSFQGIRPLYGYTF
CDR3 DNA: TGTGCCAGCAGCTTCCAGGGGATCAGGCCTCTATATGGCTACACCTTC

D gene: -
clone size: -
V gene: TRBV19
J gene: TRBJ1-5
CDR3 protein: CASSMWQGDQPQHF
CDR3 DNA: TGTGCCAGTAGTATGTGGCAGGGCGATCAGCCCCAGCATTTT

D gene: TRBD1
clone size: -
V gene: TRBV6-5
J gene: TRBJ2-1
CDR3 protein: CASCRDRGLSEQFF
CDR3 DNA: TGTGCCAGTTGCCGGGACAGGGGGTTGAGTGAGCAGTTCTTC

D gene: TRBD1
clone size: -
V gene: TRBV5-5
J gene: TRBJ1-5
CDR3 protein: CASSFDGQEVPQHF
CDR3 DNA: TGTGCCAGCAGCTTCGACGGACAGGAGGTGCCCCAGCATTTT

D gene: -
clone size: -
V gene: TRBV27
J gene: TRBJ1-6
CDR3 protein: CASSSPGNSPLHF
CDR3 DNA: TGTGCCAGCAGTTCCCCAGGGAATTCACCCCTCCACTTT

D gene: -
clone size: -
V gene: TRBV12-1
J gene: TRBJ2-1
CDR3 protein: CARSLAVGCGEQFF
CDR3 DNA: TGTGCCAGATCTCTAGCGGTGGGTTGTGGTGAGCAGTTCTTC

D gene: -
clone size: -
V gene: TRBV5-1
J gene: TRBJ2-1
CDR3 protein: CASSRDTGNNEQFF
CDR3 DNA: TGCGCCAGCAGCCGCGACACAGGGAACAATGAGCAGTTCTTC

D gene: -
clone size: -
V gene: TRBV19
J gene: TRBJ2-1
CDR3 protein: CASTLPSGEQFF
CDR3 DNA: TGTGCCAGTACTCTCCCGAGCGGAGAGCAGTTCTTC

D gene: TRBD1
clone size: -
V gene: TRBV6-1
J gene: TRBJ1-4
CDR3 protein: CASSDGHQGAVNEKLFF
CDR3 DNA: TGTGCCAGCAGTGATGGTCATCAGGGGGCGGTTAATGAAAAACTGTTTTTT

D gene: TRBD2
clone size: -
V gene: TRBV5-1
J gene: TRBJ2-2
CDR3 protein: CATSAGVYTGELFF
CDR3 DNA: TGCGCCACGTCCGCGGGGGTCTACACCGGGGAGCTGTTTTTT

D gene: TRBD2
clone size: -
V gene: TRBV7-2
J gene: TRBJ2-1
CDR3 protein: CASSAWTSGRANEQFF
CDR3 DNA: TGTGCCAGCAGCGCTTGGACTAGCGGGAGGGCCAATGAGCAGTTCTTC

D gene: -
clone size: -
V gene: TRBV9
J gene: TRBJ1-6
CDR3 protein: CASSFQEDNSPLHF
CDR3 DNA: TGTGCCAGCAGCTTTCAGGAGGATAATTCACCCCTCCACTTT